This entry lists 8 T cell receptor beta chains sequenced from one sample in a study of cytomegalovirus exposure and HLA in healthy donors (dated by TCRdb to 2016 to 2017). Library construction relied on the immunoSEQ multiplex PCR assay. For the multiplex PCR, a mixture combining 60 forward primers for TCR Vbeta segments and 13 reverse primers for TCR Jbeta segments was used. TCRdb stores this immuneACCESS table with in-frame sequences only. Part of the clones is absent; in the studies checked, under half of the shortfall reflects unresolved V genes, and no reason is known for the rest. Within this sample are about 170,000 clones, with around 62% of them counted one time only. The ten largest clones take up around 3.2% of the sample. Sequencing was performed on PBMCs. The receptors were gathered from a man between 35 and 55 years old in good health and CMV-seronegative.

This clone has only one observation. The J gene is TRBJ2-3, the V gene TRBV28; a weak D match, TRBD1 (5 bases). This CDR3 region has 14 residues. The ends were cut back, 3 bases at V and 1 base at J, with 8 bases in the middle. Germline V lookup: CDR1 MDHEN, CDR2 SYDVKM. CDR3 DNA: TGTGCCAGCAGTTTTACAGGACGCACAGATACGCAGTATTTT. Protein product: CASSFTGRTDTQYF.

J is TRBJ1-2 and V is TRBV15; 8 nucleotides agree with TRBD1. V lost 5 bases to trimming and J lost 4 bases; unmatched junction nucleotides: 9. The CDR3 has 15 amino acids. Germline CDR1 LNHNV, CDR2 YYDKDF (reference sequence). The CDR3 here is CATSRIQGGGYGYTF. The DNA of the CDR3 is TGTGCCACCAGCCGGATACAGGGGGGCGGCTATGGCTACACCTTC. Full variable domain (missing parts from reference TRBV15 and TRBJ1-2): DAMVIQNPRYQVTQFGKPVTLSCSQTLNHNVMYWYQQKSSQAPKLLFHYYDKDFNNEADTPDNFQSRRPNTSFCFLDIRSPGLGDTAMYLCATSRIQGGGYGYTFGSGTRLTVV.

This clone has just one count. The chain is built from TRBV29-1 and TRBJ1-4; D is unclear. This CDR3 is 14 amino acids long. V was cut by 0 bases and J by 8 bases, with 13 bases left in between. Germline V gene sequence: CDR1 SQVTM, CDR2 ANQGSEA. The CDR3 nucleotides are TGCAGCGTTGAAGAGGGCAGCGGAGGAGAAAAACTGTTTTTT. The encoded protein is CSVEEGSGGEKLFF.

The chain carries TRBV27 and TRBJ2-1; 8 positions agree with TRBD2. CDR1 MNHEY and CDR2 SMNVEV come from the germline V gene (reference sequence). This CDR3 is built from 15 residues. The junction had 9 bases not matched to a gene; V was cut back by 6 bases and J by 5 bases. The CDR3, as DNA: TGTGCCAGCAGACCACGGGGGGGGAAGCACAATGAGCAGTTCTTC. It encodes CASRPRGGKHNEQFF.

The table lists this clone with many counts. J is TRBJ1-1 and V is TRBV6-6; D might be TRBD1 (5 bases). Germline CDR1 is MNHNY and CDR2 is SVGAGI (reference sequence). V lost 7 bases, J lost 8 bases, and 11 bases lay in between. The CDR3 length is 11 residues. The CDR3 spells CASTWGGEAFF. The CDR3 DNA reads TGTGCCAGCACTTGGGGGGGGGAAGCTTTCTTT.

The V gene is TRBV5-4, the J gene TRBJ2-5; 12 bases are shared with TRBD2. TRBJ2-7 matches the DNA end more closely, so the J call is doubtful. Germline values: CDR1 SGHNT, CDR2 YYREEE (reference sequence). The CDR3 has 15 residues. The CDR3 bases are TGTGCCAGCAGCTCCGGGACTAGCGGGTCCTACGAGCAGTACTTC. This translates into CASSSGTSGSYEQYF.

The chain links TRBV5-6 to TRBJ2-7, with a weak D call TRBD2 (5 bases). V shed 3 bases and J shed 5 bases, with 18 bases lying between them. Germline V gene sequence: CDR1 SGHDT, CDR2 YYEEEE. CDR3 length: 15 amino acids. The DNA of the CDR3 is TGTGCCAGCAGCTGGCTACTAGGTCCAGAGGACGAGCAGTACTTC. Its translation is CASSWLLGPEDEQYF.

In DNA form, the CDR3 reads TGTGCCAGCAGCTTAGCGCGCGGAGTTTCTGGAAACACCATATATTTT. It specifies CASSLARGVSGNTIYF. The chain employs TRBV7-2 and TRBJ1-3; unclear D gene. The CDR3 sequence is 16 residues long. Germline CDR1 is SGHTA and CDR2 is FQGNSA. Between the trimmed V and J ends, which lost 0 bases and 1 base, there was a span of 10 bases.